This TCR beta chain was captured in a study of blood T cell repertoires in COVID-19. Under the authors' procedure: How many nucleated cells were present was estimated from reference gene primer amplification. Profiled with immunoSEQ multiplex PCR; TCRdb holds only in-frame clones, not every one. The V and J calls and clone size are taken from that table; D and trimming were inferred from the DNA. This table holds around 140,000 clones, around 82% found once. The germline gives CDR1 SGHAT, CDR2 FQNNGV. V lost 5 bases, J lost 12 bases, and 17 bases lay in between. This CDR3 has 13 residues. The TCR originated in a woman aged 60-70 years with acute or convalescent COVID-19. Material for sequencing was peripheral blood. The rearrangement joins TRBV11-2 to TRBJ2-1; tentatively, D is TRBD1 (5 bases). CDR3 region: CASSKQAQLGQFF. The CDR3 DNA is TGTGCCAGCAGCAAACAGGCTCAGTTAGGGCAGTTCTTC.